The entry below describes one T cell receptor (beta chain). It has no known antigen specificity. There are no base qualities to consult, and no much larger clone falls within one base. TCRbeta CDR3 regions were amplified from genomic DNA by means of the immunoSEQ Assay, a bias-controlled multiplex PCR. The authors processed their data as follows. The number of nucleated cells in each sample was estimated by amplification of reference gene primers within the assay. To quantify the absolute abundance of each unique TCRbeta CDR3 rearrangement, sequence reads were collapsed and filtered. For each sample, productive Simpson clonality was calculated by taking the square root of Simpson's diversity index across productive rearrangements. As stored in TCRdb, this immuneACCESS dataset retains in-frame rearrangements with V and J assigned. A fraction of the clones does not appear; measured against another copy, unresolved V genes explain less than half of the discrepancy, and the remainder lacks a known reason. That table supplies the V and J calls and clone size; D and trimming were determined from the DNA. In this sample the table shows roughly 50,000 clones, 75% to 95% of which occur a single time. The ten largest clones take up 8% to 9% of the sample.

The data belong to a study of blood T cell repertoires in COVID-19 (TCRdb year 2020). About the investigation overall: Samples covering the acute and convalescent phases of COVID-19 were provided by collaborators in the United States, Italy and Spain. The prospective study material was composed of cDNA or gDNA derived from T cells, B-cell-depleted T cells, or PBMCs. Subjects who had been exposed to COVID-19, were actively infected with it, or had recovered from it provided the deeply sampled blood TCRbeta repertoires that made up the dataset. The repertoires were released in a freely available public database intended as a resource for research on the immune response to SARS-CoV-2. Samples were obtained from the ongoing ImmuneRACE study (first 160 participants) and from 1,200 or so subjects provided by 6 global collaborators. The sample metadata nearly always contained a de-identified subject ID, COVID-19 status, age in years and sex. HLA class I and class II types, where available, came from metadata supplied by the sample provider rather than from assay-based typing.

Broader findings and caveats from the paper: Clinical and demographic metadata were provided uncurated, with the amount varying by source and participant.

The CDR3, cysteine through phenylalanine, is 16 amino acids long. Just the 48-base CDR3 DNA is kept, in frame starting at base 1. The germline V gene encodes CDR1 MNHNY and CDR2 SVGAGI (reference sequence). Relative to germline, V is 3 bases shorter and J is 2 bases shorter, with 17 bases between their ends. Collaborating institutions collected whole blood in K2EDTA tubes following their own protocols. Collaborator samples were shipped for TCRbeta analysis as frozen whole blood, isolated PBMCs, or DNA extracted from either sample type. This TCR derives from a woman aged 35 to 49 with active COVID-19. The chain couples TRBV6-6 to TRBJ2-7, with TRBD1 as a weak D call on 6 bases. The sample was peripheral blood. The CDR3 protein sequence reads: CASSYTSGTHTYEQYF. The bases are TGTGCCAGCAGTTATACATCCGGGACACATACCTACGAGCAGTACTTC.